This T cell receptor (beta chain) was sequenced for a study of blood T cells in healthy people across ages. Whole-study context: About one barcoded beta molecule was captured per two T cells (by template switching).

Isolation per sample recovered at least 6.5 million PBMCs. The V gene's germline CDR1 is KGHSH and CDR2 LQKENI. The CDR3 totals 15 residues. V was clipped by 8 bases and J by 1 base; unmatched bases: 6. Primers used in a second PCR of roughly 6 to 11 cycles were a sample-barcoded 5' primer and a J-beta primer mix. TCRdb redid the calling of the 5' RACE reads with MiXCR, one entry per CDR3 protein. The table includes about 1.6 million distinct CDR3 sequences, 34% detected once. This chain links TRBV18 with TRBJ2-3, with 10 bases identical to TRBD2. This clonotype was obtained from a woman aged 25 to 45 in good health. Source material: blood. CDR3: CASNLAGGRTDTQYF. The CDR3 bases are TGTGCCAGCAATTTAGCGGGAGGTCGCACAGATACGCAGTATTTT. Combining the CDR3 with reference TRBV18 and TRBJ2-3 gives the whole variable domain NAGVMQNPRHLVRRRGQEARLRCSPMKGHSHVYWYRQLPEEGLKFMVYLQKENIIDESGMPKERFSAEFPKEGPSILRIQQVVRGDSAAYFCASNLAGGRTDTQYFGPGTRLTVL.